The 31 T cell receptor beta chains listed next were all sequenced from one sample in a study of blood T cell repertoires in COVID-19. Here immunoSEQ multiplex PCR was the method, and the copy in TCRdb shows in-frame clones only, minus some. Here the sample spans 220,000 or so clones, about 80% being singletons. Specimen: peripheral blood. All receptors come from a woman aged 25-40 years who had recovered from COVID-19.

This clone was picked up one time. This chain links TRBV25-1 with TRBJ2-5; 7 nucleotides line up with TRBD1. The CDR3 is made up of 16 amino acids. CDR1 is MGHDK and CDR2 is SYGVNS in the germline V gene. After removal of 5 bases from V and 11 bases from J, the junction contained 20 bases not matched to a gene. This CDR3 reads CASSLPGLEDRATQYF. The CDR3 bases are TGTGCCAGCAGTTTACCTGGATTAGAAGACAGGGCGACACAGTACTTC.

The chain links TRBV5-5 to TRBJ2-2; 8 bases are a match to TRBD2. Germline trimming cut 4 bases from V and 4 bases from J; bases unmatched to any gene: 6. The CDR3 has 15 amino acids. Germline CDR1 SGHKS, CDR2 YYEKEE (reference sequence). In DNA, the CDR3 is TGTGCCAGCAGCCCCGGGGGGGGAGTCACCGGGGAGCTGTTTTTT. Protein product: CASSPGGGVTGELFF.

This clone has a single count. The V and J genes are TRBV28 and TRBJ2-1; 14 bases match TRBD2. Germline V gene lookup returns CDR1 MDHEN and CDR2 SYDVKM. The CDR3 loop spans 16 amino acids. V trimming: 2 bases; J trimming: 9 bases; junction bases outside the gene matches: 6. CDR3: CASSLVGLAGVGEQFF. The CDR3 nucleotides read TGTGCCAGCAGTTTAGTGGGACTAGCGGGAGTGGGTGAGCAGTTCTTC.

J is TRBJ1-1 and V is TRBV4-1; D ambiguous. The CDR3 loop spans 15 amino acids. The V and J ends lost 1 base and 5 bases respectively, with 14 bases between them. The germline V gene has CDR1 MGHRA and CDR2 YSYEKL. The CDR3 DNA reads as TGCGCCAGCAGCCAAGGATCTCCCGGGAGGACTGAAGCTTTCTTT. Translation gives CASSQGSPGRTEAFF.

CDR3 sequence reads: CASSLVRGASNEQFF. The CDR3 DNA reads as TGTGCCAGCAGCCTAGTTCGGGGGGCGAGCAATGAGCAGTTCTTC. The chain uses TRBV11-2 and TRBJ2-1; TRBD2 might be the D (7 bases). The germline V and J ends were trimmed by 5 bases and 6 bases, with 17 bases remaining between them. CDR3 length: 15 amino acids. The V gene's germline CDR1 is SGHAT and CDR2 FQNNGV.

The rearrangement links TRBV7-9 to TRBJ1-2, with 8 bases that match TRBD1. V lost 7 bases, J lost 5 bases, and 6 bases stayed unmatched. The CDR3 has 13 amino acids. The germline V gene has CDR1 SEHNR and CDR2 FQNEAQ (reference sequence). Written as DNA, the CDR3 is TGTGCCAGCACATATGGACAGGGTTATGGCTACACCTTC. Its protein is CASTYGQGYGYTF.

The CDR3 here is CASSPDRVQAFF. DNA for the CDR3: TGTGCCAGCAGCCCTGACAGGGTTCAAGCTTTCTTT. The rearrangement links TRBV5-4 to TRBJ1-1, with 7 nucleotides matching TRBD1. The CDR3 loop spans 12 amino acids. V lost 4 bases, J lost 9 bases, and 6 bases stayed unmatched. Looked up from germline, CDR1 is SGHNT and CDR2 is YYREEE (reference sequence). Full variable domain (outside the CDR3, taken from reference TRBV5-4 and TRBJ1-1): ETGVTQSPTHLIKTRGQQVTLRCSSQSGHNTVSWYQQALGQGPQFIFQYYREEENGRGNFPPRFSGLQFPNYSSELNVNALELDDSALYLCASSPDRVQAFFGQGTRLTVV.

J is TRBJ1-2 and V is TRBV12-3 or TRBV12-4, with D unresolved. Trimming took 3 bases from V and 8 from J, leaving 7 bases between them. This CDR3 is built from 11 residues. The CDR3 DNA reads TGTGCCAGCAGTTTTGGGAGAGGCTACACCTTC. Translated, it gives CASSFGRGYTF.

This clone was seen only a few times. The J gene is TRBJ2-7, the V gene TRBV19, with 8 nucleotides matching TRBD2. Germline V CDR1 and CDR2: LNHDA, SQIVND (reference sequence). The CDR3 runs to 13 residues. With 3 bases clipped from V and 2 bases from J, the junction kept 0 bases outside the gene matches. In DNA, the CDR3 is TGTGCCAGTAGTATCGGGGGGGCCTACGAGCAGTACTTC. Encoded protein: CASSIGGAYEQYF.

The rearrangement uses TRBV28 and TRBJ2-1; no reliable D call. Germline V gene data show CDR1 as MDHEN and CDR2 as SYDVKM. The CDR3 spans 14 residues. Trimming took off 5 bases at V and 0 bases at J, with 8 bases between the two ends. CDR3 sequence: CASSPFSSYNEQFF. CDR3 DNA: TGTGCCAGCAGTCCATTTAGCTCCTACAATGAGCAGTTCTTC.

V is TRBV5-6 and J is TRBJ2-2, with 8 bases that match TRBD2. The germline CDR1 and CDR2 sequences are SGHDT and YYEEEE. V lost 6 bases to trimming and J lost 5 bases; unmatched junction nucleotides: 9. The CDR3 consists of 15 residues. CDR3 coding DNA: TGTGCCAGCACCTCCTTAGCGGGATGGACCGGGGAGCTGTTTTTT. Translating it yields CASTSLAGWTGELFF.

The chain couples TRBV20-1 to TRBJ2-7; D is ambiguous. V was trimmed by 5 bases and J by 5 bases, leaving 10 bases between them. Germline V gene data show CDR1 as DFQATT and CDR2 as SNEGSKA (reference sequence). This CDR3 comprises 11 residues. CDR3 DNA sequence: TGCAGTGCTCCTGAGGCTAACGAGCAGTACTTC. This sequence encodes CSAPEANEQYF.

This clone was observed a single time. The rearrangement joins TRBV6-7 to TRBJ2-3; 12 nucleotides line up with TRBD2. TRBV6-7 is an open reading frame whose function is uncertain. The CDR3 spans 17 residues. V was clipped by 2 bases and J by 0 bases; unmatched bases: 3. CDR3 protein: CASSYAGTSGSTDTQYF. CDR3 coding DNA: TGTGCCAGCAGTTACGCCGGGACTAGCGGGAGCACAGATACGCAGTATTTT.

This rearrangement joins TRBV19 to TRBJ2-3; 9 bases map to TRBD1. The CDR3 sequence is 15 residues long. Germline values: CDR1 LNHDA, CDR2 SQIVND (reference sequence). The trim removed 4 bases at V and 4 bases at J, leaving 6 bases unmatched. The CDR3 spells CASSTRTGVPDTQYF. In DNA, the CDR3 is TGTGCCAGTAGTACCCGGACAGGGGTCCCAGATACGCAGTATTTT.

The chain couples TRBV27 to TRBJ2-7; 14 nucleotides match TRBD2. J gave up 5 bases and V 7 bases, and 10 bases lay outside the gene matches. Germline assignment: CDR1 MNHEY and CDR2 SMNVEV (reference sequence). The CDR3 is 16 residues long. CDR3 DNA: TGTGCCAGCAAACCGGGACTAGCGGGAGTGGTCGACGAGCAGTACTTC. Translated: CASKPGLAGVVDEQYF.

In DNA form, the CDR3 reads TGTGCCAGCAGCCCCCCCGCGGAGCTCACAGATACGCAGTATTTT. It yields the protein CASSPPAELTDTQYF. The J gene is TRBJ2-3, the V gene TRBV3-1 (or the pseudogene TRBV3-2); D unclear. The germline V and J ends were trimmed by 4 bases and 2 bases, with 13 bases remaining between them. The CDR3 is 15 residues long. Germline V gene lookup returns CDR1 LGHDT and CDR2 YNNKEL (reference sequence).

CDR3 region: CASILEWGLLNEQFF. Here the CDR3 DNA reads TGTGCCAGCATTCTGGAGTGGGGACTCCTCAATGAGCAGTTCTTC. The rearrangement joins TRBV6-6 to TRBJ2-1; TRBD2 is a possible D gene (6 bases). CDR1 MNHNY and CDR2 SVGAGI come from the germline V gene (reference sequence). Trimming stripped 7 bases from V and 6 bases from J, with 19 bases between. The CDR3 loop spans 15 amino acids.

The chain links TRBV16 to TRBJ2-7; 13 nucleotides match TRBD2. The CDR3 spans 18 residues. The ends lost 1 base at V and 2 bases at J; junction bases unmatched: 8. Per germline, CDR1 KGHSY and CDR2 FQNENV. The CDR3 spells CASSQFGTSGTNPYEQYF. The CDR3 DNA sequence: TGTGCCAGCAGCCAATTTGGGACTAGCGGGACAAACCCCTACGAGCAGTACTTC.

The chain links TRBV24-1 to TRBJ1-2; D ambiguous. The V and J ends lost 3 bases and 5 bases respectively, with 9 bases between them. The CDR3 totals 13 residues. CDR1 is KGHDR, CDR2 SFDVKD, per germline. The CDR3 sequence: CATSDNYSYGYTF. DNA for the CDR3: TGTGCCACCAGTGATAACTATTCATATGGCTACACCTTC.

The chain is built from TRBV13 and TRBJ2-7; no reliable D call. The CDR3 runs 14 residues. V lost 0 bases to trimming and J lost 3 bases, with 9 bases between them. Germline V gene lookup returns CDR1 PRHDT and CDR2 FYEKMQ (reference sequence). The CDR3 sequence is CASSLGDASYEQYF. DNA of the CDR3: TGTGCCAGCAGCTTAGGAGACGCTAGCTACGAGCAGTACTTC.

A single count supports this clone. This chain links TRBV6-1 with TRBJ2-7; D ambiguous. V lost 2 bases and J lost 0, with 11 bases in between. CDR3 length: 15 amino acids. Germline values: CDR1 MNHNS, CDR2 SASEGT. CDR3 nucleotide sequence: TGTGCCAGCAGTGAACCGACTTCCAGCTCCTACGAGCAGTACTTC. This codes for CASSEPTSSSYEQYF.

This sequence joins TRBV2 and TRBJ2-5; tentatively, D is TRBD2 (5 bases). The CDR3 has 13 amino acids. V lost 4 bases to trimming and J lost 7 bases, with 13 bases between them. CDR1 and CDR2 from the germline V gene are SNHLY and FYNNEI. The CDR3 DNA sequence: TGTGCCAGCAGTGGCTTCCCCGCGGGGACCCAGTACTTC. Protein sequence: CASSGFPAGTQYF.

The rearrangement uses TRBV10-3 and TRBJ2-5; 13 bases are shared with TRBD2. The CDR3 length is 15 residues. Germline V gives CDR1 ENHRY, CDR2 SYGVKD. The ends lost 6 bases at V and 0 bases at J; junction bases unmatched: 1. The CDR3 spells CAIRGTSGNQETQYF. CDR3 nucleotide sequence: TGTGCCATCAGAGGGACTAGCGGGAACCAAGAGACCCAGTACTTC.

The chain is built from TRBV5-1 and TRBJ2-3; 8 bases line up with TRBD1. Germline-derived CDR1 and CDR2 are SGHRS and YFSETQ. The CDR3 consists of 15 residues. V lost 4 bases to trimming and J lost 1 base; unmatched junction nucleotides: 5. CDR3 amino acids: CASSHQTGGTDTQYF. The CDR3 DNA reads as TGCGCCAGCAGCCATCAGACAGGGGGCACAGATACGCAGTATTTT.

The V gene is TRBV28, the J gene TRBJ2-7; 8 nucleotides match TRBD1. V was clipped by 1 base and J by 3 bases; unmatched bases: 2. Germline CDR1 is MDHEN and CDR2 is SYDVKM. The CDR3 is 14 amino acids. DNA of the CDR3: TGTGCCAGCAGTTTATTCAGGGGGCTCTACGAGCAGTACTTC. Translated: CASSLFRGLYEQYF.

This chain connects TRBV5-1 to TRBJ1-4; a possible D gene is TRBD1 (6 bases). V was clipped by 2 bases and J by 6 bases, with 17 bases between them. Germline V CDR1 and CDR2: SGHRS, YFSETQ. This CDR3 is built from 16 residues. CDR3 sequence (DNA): TGCGCCAGCAGCTTCTCAGGGGAATCGTCGTATGAAAAACTGTTTTTT. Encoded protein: CASSFSGESSYEKLFF.

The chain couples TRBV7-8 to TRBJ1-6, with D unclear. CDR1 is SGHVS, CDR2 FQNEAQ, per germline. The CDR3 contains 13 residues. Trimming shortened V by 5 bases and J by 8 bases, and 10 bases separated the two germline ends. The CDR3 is CASSRETDSPLHF. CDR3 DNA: TGTGCCAGCAGCCGAGAAACAGATTCACCCCTCCACTTT.

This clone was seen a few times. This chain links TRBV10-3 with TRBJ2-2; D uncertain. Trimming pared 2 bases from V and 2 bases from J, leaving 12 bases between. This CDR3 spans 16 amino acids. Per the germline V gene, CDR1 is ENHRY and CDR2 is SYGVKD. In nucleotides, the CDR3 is TGTGCCATCAGTGAGGCAGGTGACCCTAACACCGGGGAGCTGTTTTTT. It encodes CAISEAGDPNTGELFF.

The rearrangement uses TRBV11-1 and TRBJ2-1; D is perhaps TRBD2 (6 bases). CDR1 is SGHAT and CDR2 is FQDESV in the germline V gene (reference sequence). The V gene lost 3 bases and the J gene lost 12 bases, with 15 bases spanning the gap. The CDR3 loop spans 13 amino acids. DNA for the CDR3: TGTGCCAGCAGCTTCGCGCGGGAAAGGAGGCAGTTCTTC. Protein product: CASSFARERRQFF.

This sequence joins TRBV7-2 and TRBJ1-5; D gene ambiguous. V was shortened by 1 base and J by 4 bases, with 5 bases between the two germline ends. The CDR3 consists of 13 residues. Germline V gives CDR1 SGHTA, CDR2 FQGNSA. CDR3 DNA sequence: TGTGCCAGCAGCTTAGAATCGAATCAGCCCCAGCATTTT. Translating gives CASSLESNQPQHF. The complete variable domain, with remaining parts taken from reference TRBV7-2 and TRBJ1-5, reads GAGVSQSPSNKVTEKGKDVELRCDPISGHTALYWYRQSLGQGLEFLIYFQGNSAPDKSGLPSDRFSAERTGGSVSTLTIQRTQQEDSAVYLCASSLESNQPQHFGDGTRLSIL.

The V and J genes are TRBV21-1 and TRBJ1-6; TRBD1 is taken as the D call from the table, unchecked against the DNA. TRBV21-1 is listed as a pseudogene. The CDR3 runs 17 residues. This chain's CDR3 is CASSKSGWTALNSPLHF. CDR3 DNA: TGTGCCAGCAGCAAGTCGGGATGGACAGCGCTTAATTCACCCCTCCACTTT.